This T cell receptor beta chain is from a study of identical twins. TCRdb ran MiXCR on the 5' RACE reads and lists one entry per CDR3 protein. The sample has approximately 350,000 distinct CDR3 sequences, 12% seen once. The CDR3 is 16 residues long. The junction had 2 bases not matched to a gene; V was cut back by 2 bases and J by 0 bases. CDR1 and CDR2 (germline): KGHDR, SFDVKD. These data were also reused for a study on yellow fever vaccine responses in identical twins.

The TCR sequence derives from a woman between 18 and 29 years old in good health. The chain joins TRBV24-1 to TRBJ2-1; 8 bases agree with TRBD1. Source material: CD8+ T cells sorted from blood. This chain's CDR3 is CATSDSTGGSYNEQFF. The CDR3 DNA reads TGTGCCACCAGTGATTCTACAGGGGGCTCCTACAATGAGCAGTTCTTC.